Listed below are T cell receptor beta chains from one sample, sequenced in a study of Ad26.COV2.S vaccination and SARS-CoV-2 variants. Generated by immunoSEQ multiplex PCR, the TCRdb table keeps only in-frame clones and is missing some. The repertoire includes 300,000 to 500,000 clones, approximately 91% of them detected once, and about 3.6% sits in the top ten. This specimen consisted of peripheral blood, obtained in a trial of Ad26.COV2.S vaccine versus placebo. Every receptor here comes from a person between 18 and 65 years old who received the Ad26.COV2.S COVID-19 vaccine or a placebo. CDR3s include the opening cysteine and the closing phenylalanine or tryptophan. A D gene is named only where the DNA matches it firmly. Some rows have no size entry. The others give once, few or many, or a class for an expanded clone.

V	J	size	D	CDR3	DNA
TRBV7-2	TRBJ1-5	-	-	CASSRGGNQPQHF	TGTGCCAGCAGCCGGGGGGGCAATCAGCCCCAGCATTTT
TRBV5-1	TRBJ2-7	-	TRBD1	CASSLLTGTGGYEQYF	TGCGCCAGCAGCTTACTCACCGGGACAGGGGGCTACGAGCAGTACTTC
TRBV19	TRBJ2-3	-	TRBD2	CASSIDFSGSSTQYF	TGTGCCAGTAGTATAGATTTTAGCGGGTCGAGCACGCAGTATTTT
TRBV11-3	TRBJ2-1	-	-	CASSLGVTGGEQFF	TGTGCCAGCAGCTTAGGCGTGACAGGAGGCGAGCAGTTCTTC
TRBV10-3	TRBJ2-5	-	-	CAISDRTAQETQYF	TGTGCCATCAGTGACCGGACTGCTCAAGAAACCCAGTACTTC
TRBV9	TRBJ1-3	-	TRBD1	CASSVSGTALPGNTIYF	TGTGCCAGCAGCGTATCGGGGACAGCCCTTCCTGGAAACACCATATATTTT
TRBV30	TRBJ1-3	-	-	CAWSVDQTGNTIYF	TGTGCCTGGAGTGTGGATCAAACTGGAAACACCATATATTTT
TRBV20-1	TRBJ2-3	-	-	CSARSTDTQYF	TGCAGTGCTAGATCAACAGATACGCAGTATTTT
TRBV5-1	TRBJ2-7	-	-	CASSLMEGDYEQYF	TGCGCCAGCAGCTTGATGGAGGGGGACTACGAGCAGTACTTC
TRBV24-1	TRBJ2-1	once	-	CATSQGHEQFF	TGTGCCACCAGCCAGGGTCATGAGCAGTTCTTC
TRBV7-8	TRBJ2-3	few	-	CASSSPLVSVVDTQYF	TGTGCCAGCAGCTCCCCACTGGTCTCGGTTGTAGATACGCAGTATTTT
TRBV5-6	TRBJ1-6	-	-	CASSLRSVNSPLHF	TGTGCCAGCAGCTTGAGGTCGGTCAATTCACCCCTCCACTTT
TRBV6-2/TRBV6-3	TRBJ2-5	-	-	CASSRNTNVLDF	TGTGCCAGCAGCCGAAACACTAACGTTCTTGACTTC
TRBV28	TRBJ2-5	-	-	CASSYGTEETQYF	TGTGCCAGCAGTTATGGCACTGAAGAGACCCAGTACTTC
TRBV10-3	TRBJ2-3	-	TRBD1	CAISNQGAGTDTQYF	TGTGCCATCAGCAACCAGGGGGCCGGCACAGATACGCAGTATTTT
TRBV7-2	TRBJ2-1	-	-	CASENQGIEQFF	TGTGCCAGCGAAAACCAGGGAATTGAGCAGTTCTTC